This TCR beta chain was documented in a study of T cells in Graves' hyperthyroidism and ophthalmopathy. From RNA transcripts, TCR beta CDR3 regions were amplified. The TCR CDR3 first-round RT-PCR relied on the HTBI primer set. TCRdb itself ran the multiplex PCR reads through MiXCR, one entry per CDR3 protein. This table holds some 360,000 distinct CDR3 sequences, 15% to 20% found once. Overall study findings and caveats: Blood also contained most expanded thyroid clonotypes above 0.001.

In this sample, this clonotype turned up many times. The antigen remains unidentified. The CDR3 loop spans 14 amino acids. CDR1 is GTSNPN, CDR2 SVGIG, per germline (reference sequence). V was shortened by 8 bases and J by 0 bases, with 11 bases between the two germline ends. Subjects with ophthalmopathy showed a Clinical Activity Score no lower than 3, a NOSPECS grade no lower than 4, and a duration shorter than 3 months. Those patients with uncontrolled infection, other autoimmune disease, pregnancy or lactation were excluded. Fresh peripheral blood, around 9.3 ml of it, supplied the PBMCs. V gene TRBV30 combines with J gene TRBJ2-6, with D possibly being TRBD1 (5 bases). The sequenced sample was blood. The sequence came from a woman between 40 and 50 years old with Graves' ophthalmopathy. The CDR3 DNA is TGTGCCGGGGCGGTCAGCTCTGGGGCCAACGTCCTGACTTTC. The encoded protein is CAGAVSSGANVLTF.